This T cell receptor beta chain was identified during a study of blood T cell repertoires in COVID-19. The repertoire was sequenced with immunoSEQ multiplex PCR; TCRdb's copy has only in-frame clones and lacks some. In the table there are about 170,000 clones, 65% to 90% of which are singletons. Germline V lookup: CDR1 SGDLS, CDR2 YYNGEE. The CDR3 is 13 amino acids. Trimming cost V 5 bases and J 0 bases, with 7 bases left between them. The receptor comes from a middle-aged woman with COVID-19, enrolled during active disease. Sequencing input: peripheral blood. The chain combines TRBV9 with TRBJ2-3; a possible D gene is TRBD1 (5 bases). The CDR3 DNA follows: TGTGCCAGCAGAGACAGTAGCACAGATACGCAGTATTTT. Its translation: CASRDSSTDTQYF.